Below, 26 T cell receptor beta chains from the same sample are listed, as sequenced in a study of shared clonotypes between healthy human individuals. Data came from immunoSEQ multiplex PCR; TCRdb stores just in-frame clones and leaves some out. Among about 2.1 million clones listed, 85% to 95% were seen once. It was CD45RO-negative cells, positively selected for CCR7, that made up naive CD8 cells, with terminally differentiated effector memory CD45RA+ cells excluded. The specimen was naive CD8+ T cells from PBMCs. The receptors come from a man aged 18 to 30 in good health. Some clones in this sample may be carry-over from other donors' samples.

The gene calls are TRBV9 and TRBJ2-1; perhaps TRBD2 as D (5 bases). Trimming cost V 3 bases and J 5 bases, with 12 bases left between them. There are 14 residues in the CDR3. The V gene's germline CDR1 is SGDLS and CDR2 YYNGEE. DNA of the CDR3: TGTGCCAGCAGCGCGGGAACTCTTGACAATGAGCAGTTCTTC. This translates into CASSAGTLDNEQFF.

This clone has just a few counts. J is TRBJ2-1 and V is TRBV27, with 11 nucleotides matching TRBD1. Trimming removed 4 bases from V and 6 bases from J; junction bases left unmatched: 2. Germline V gene data show CDR1 as MNHEY and CDR2 as SMNVEV (reference sequence). The length of the CDR3 is 14 residues. As DNA, the CDR3 is TGTGCCAGCAGTTCCGGGACAGGGGGCAATGAGCAGTTCTTC. It is translated as CASSSGTGGNEQFF.

The gene calls are TRBV6-5 and TRBJ2-7; D remains ambiguous. Trimming took 0 bases from V and 0 from J, leaving 9 bases between them. Per the germline V gene, CDR1 is MNHEY and CDR2 is SVGAGI. The CDR3 sequence is 15 residues long. CDR3 in amino acids: CASSYSKWDSYEQYF. DNA of the CDR3: TGTGCCAGCAGTTACTCGAAGTGGGACTCCTACGAGCAGTACTTC.

This rearrangement joins TRBV19 to TRBJ1-2, with D possibly TRBD1 on 5 matching bases. V was clipped by 4 bases and J by 8 bases, with 8 bases between them. Looked up from germline, CDR1 is LNHDA and CDR2 is SQIVND (reference sequence). CDR3 size: 11 residues. CDR3 nucleotide sequence: TGTGCCAGTAGTAATAGGGGAGGCTACACCTTC. Its translation: CASSNRGGYTF.

This chain connects TRBV9 to TRBJ1-2; D unresolved. Germline CDR1 reads SGDLS; CDR2 reads YYNGEE. This CDR3 is built from 14 residues. Trimming shortened V by 4 bases and J by 3 bases, and 13 bases separated the two germline ends. The chain's CDR3 is CASSPNRADYGYTF. The CDR3 coding sequence is TGTGCCAGCAGCCCGAACCGGGCTGACTATGGCTACACCTTC. The whole variable domain, filled in from reference TRBV9 and TRBJ1-2, reads DSGVTQTPKHLITATGQRVTLRCSPRSGDLSVYWYQQSLDQGLQFLIQYYNGEERAKGNILERFSAQQFPDLHSELNLSSLELGDSALYFCASSPNRADYGYTFGSGTRLTVV.

Concerning this clone itself: The sample contains more than one DNA sequence encoding this CDR3. The chain employs TRBV15 and TRBJ2-5; D is undetermined. Germline V gene sequence: CDR1 LNHNV, CDR2 YYDKDF (reference sequence). The V and J ends lost 1 base and 2 bases respectively, with 11 bases between them. The CDR3 contains 15 residues. The CDR3 region is CATSRVAGPQETQYF. The CDR3 DNA is TGTGCCACCAGCAGAGTCGCAGGTCCACAAGAGACCCAGTACTTC.

This clone was seen just once. The identical CDR3 is also encoded by other nucleotide sequences in the sample. The chain uses TRBV9 and TRBJ2-1, with D perhaps matching TRBD2 (6 bases). This CDR3 region has 15 residues. Trimming took off 0 bases at V and 4 bases at J, with 11 bases between the two ends. The germline V gene encodes CDR1 SGDLS and CDR2 YYNGEE. CDR3 DNA: TGTGCCAGCAGCGTAGGGAGGACTACTTACAATGAGCAGTTCTTC. As protein: CASSVGRTTYNEQFF. The complete variable domain, with remaining parts taken from reference TRBV9 and TRBJ2-1, reads DSGVTQTPKHLITATGQRVTLRCSPRSGDLSVYWYQQSLDQGLQFLIQYYNGEERAKGNILERFSAQQFPDLHSELNLSSLELGDSALYFCASSVGRTTYNEQFFGPGTRLTVL.

The genes are TRBV7-8 and TRBJ2-6; no clear D gene. The V end was cut by 1 base, the J end by 1 base, with 8 bases between. The germline V gene encodes CDR1 SGHVS and CDR2 FQNEAQ. The length of the CDR3 is 16 residues. CDR3 nucleotides: TGTGCCAGCAGCTTAGGTATCGCATCTGGGGCCAACGTCCTGACTTTC. This gives the protein CASSLGIASGANVLTF.

V gene TRBV27 combines with J gene TRBJ1-2, with 10 bases lining up with TRBD1. CDR1 MNHEY and CDR2 SMNVEV come from the germline V gene (reference sequence). This CDR3 region has 14 residues. J lost 4 bases, V lost 7 bases, and 6 bases had no gene match. The CDR3 sequence is CASTSTGGGYGYTF. The CDR3 DNA reads as TGTGCCAGCACCTCGACAGGGGGCGGCTATGGCTACACCTTC.

The chain combines TRBV28 with TRBJ1-4; no clear D gene. Trimming left V 1 base short and J 2 bases short, with 11 bases between. The germline V gene has CDR1 MDHEN and CDR2 SYDVKM. CDR3 length: 16 residues. The CDR3 is CASSLSPYGTNEKLFF. In DNA form, the CDR3 reads TGTGCCAGCAGTTTATCCCCGTATGGCACTAATGAAAAACTGTTTTTT.

The chain recombines TRBV7-6 with TRBJ2-7; D unresolved. This CDR3 contains 14 residues. V was clipped by 3 bases and J by 5 bases, with 14 bases between them. The germline CDR1 and CDR2 sequences are SGHVS and FNYEAQ. The CDR3, as DNA: TGTGCCAGCAGCTTTAGGCTCGATGGCAACGAGCAGTACTTC. This gives the protein CASSFRLDGNEQYF.

This clone was counted a single time. The CDR3 bases are TGTGCCAGCAGCTCCTTAGGTGGGAGCAATCAGCCCCAGCATTTT. Its translation: CASSSLGGSNQPQHF. The V and J genes are TRBV7-3 and TRBJ1-5; D not resolved. The CDR3 contains 15 residues. Trimming pared 4 bases from V and 1 base from J, leaving 11 bases between. Germline V gene data show CDR1 as SGHTA and CDR2 as FQGTGA.

The rearrangement uses TRBV10-1 and TRBJ2-7; TRBD2 agrees at 10 bases. Per germline, CDR1 WNHNN and CDR2 SYGVQD (reference sequence). The CDR3 is made up of 13 amino acids. Unmatched junction bases numbered 6, after V lost 10 bases and J lost 3 bases. The CDR3 nucleotides are TGCGCCAAGTACTTAGCGGGAGGCTACGAGCAGTACTTC. It encodes CAKYLAGGYEQYF.

This chain uses TRBV27 with TRBJ1-6, with D maybe TRBD1 (5 bases). The CDR3 is 16 amino acids. CDR1 is MNHEY and CDR2 is SMNVEV in the germline V gene (reference sequence). Trimming removed 3 bases at V and 0 bases at J, with 9 bases between. CDR3 bases: TGTGCCAGCAGTTTTATAGGGGTCTCCTATAATTCACCCCTCCACTTT. Its translation: CASSFIGVSYNSPLHF.

V and J are TRBV15 and TRBJ2-5; D uncertain. Germline V CDR1 and CDR2: LNHNV, YYDKDF (reference sequence). This CDR3 spans 15 amino acids. V shed 0 bases and J shed 2 bases, with 10 bases lying between them. CDR3 in amino acids: CATSRDKGIQETQYF. The CDR3 DNA sequence: TGTGCCACCAGCAGAGATAAAGGGATTCAAGAGACCCAGTACTTC.

The chain uses TRBV29-1 and TRBJ2-6; D is uncertain. Germline V CDR1 and CDR2: SQVTM, ANQGSEA. Deletions cut 5 bases from V and 2 bases from J, with 10 bases between. This CDR3 comprises 14 residues. The CDR3 protein is CSVYGLAGANVLTF. The DNA for the CDR3 is TGCAGCGTTTACGGGTTGGCTGGGGCCAACGTCCTGACTTTC.

The rearrangement joins TRBV13 to TRBJ1-3; D gene unclear. V lost 2 bases and J 4 bases, leaving 12 bases between the germline ends. The CDR3 totals 15 residues. The germline V gene has CDR1 PRHDT and CDR2 FYEKMQ (reference sequence). The CDR3 nucleotides read TGTGCCAGCAGCTTAAGCAGGACGGGAGGAAACACCATATATTTT. Its translation is CASSLSRTGGNTIYF. The variable domain in full, with the rest retrieved from reference TRBV13 and TRBJ1-3, is AAGVIQSPRHLIKEKRETATLKCYPIPRHDTVYWYQQGPGQDPQFLISFYEKMQSDKGSIPDRFSAQQFSDYHSELNMSSLELGDSALYFCASSLSRTGGNTIYFGEGSWLTVV.

CDR3 bases: TGTGCCAGCAGCTTCTCAGCTGGCCAGGCCTACGAGCAGTACTTC. This codes for CASSFSAGQAYEQYF. This chain joins TRBV9 and TRBJ2-7; D gene ambiguous. V was trimmed by 4 bases and J by 2 bases, leaving 16 bases between them. CDR3 length: 15 residues. Germline V gene data show CDR1 as SGDLS and CDR2 as YYNGEE.

V is TRBV4-3 and J is TRBJ2-1, with a possible D match to TRBD1 (5 bases). The germline CDR1 and CDR2 sequences are LGHNA and YSLEER. V lost 1 base to trimming and J lost 8 bases, with 9 bases between them. The CDR3 is 13 amino acids. The CDR3 loop is CASSQGQGYEQFF. The CDR3 DNA is TGCGCCAGCAGCCAAGGGCAGGGCTATGAGCAGTTCTTC.

This clone was observed a single time. The chain couples TRBV11-2 to TRBJ2-7, with no clear D. V shed 2 bases and J shed 0 bases, with 17 bases lying between them. CDR1 SGHAT and CDR2 FQNNGV come from the germline V gene. CDR3 length: 17 residues. The CDR3 region has the DNA TGTGCCAGCAGCTTAAATGGTGTGGGCTCACACTCCTACGAGCAGTACTTC. Its translation is CASSLNGVGSHSYEQYF.

This rearrangement joins TRBV5-8 to TRBJ2-3; TRBD2 agrees at 7 bases. The CDR3 loop spans 16 amino acids. The ends lost 1 base at V and 0 bases at J; junction bases unmatched: 5. Germline-derived CDR1 and CDR2 are SGHTS and YDEGEE. CDR3 sequence (DNA): TGTGCCAGCAGCTTGACTTGGACTAGGAGCACAGATACGCAGTATTTT. Translated, it gives CASSLTWTRSTDTQYF.

Regarding this clone: Other DNA sequences of this sample code for an identical CDR3. The chain carries TRBV27 and TRBJ2-1; 9 nucleotides line up with TRBD2. Unmatched junction bases numbered 7, after V lost 3 bases and J lost 4 bases. CDR1 is MNHEY, CDR2 SMNVEV, per germline (reference sequence). The CDR3 is made up of 16 amino acids. The CDR3 spells CASSFSSGETYNEQFF. The CDR3 DNA is TGTGCCAGCAGTTTTTCTAGCGGGGAAACGTACAATGAGCAGTTCTTC.

The chain recombines TRBV27 with TRBJ2-7; 12 bases are shared with TRBD2. Germline V gene lookup returns CDR1 MNHEY and CDR2 SMNVEV (reference sequence). CDR3 length equals 14 residues. V dropped 5 bases and J dropped 3; count of bases not matched to a gene: 2. The DNA of the CDR3 is TGTGCCAGCAGTCGACTAGCGGGAGTCTACGAGCAGTACTTC. It is translated as CASSRLAGVYEQYF.

The rearrangement joins TRBV11-2 to TRBJ2-3; a weak D match, TRBD2 (6 bases). The CDR3 covers 18 residues. Germline CDR1 reads SGHAT; CDR2 reads FQNNGV. V was pared by 1 base and J by 1 base, with 18 bases between. CDR3 DNA sequence: TGTGCCAGCAGCTTAGGAGTATCGCGGGGATGGGGCACAGATACGCAGTATTTT. This translates into CASSLGVSRGWGTDTQYF.

A note on this clone: Other DNA sequences in the sample encode the same CDR3. J is TRBJ2-7 and V is TRBV27, with a possible D match to TRBD1 (6 bases). In germline, CDR1 is MNHEY, CDR2 SMNVEV (reference sequence). The CDR3 extends over 13 amino acids. V lost 5 bases and J lost 3, with 11 bases in between. CDR3 bases: TGTGCCAGCAGTCCCGGACAGCTCTACGAGCAGTACTTC. Protein product: CASSPGQLYEQYF.

V and J are TRBV19 and TRBJ1-2; TRBD1 is a possible D gene (5 bases). Trimming cost V 5 bases and J 2 bases, with 15 bases left between them. The V gene's germline CDR1 is LNHDA and CDR2 SQIVND (reference sequence). This CDR3 has 15 residues. DNA for the CDR3: TGTGCCAGTAGTGGGGGATTTATCCCGAACTATGGCTACACCTTC. Translation: CASSGGFIPNYGYTF.